This TCR beta chain came from a study of T cell responses to AZD1222 COVID-19 vaccine (dated by TCRdb to the early 2020s). For the study in its entirety: TCR sequencing was performed for about 240 trial participants, of whom roughly 200 were given two doses of AZD1222 and 26 were given two doses of MenACWY control vaccine. Trial participants were enrolled by age into subgroups of 18-55, 56-69 and 70-plus years, and around 150, 28 and 57 TCR-sequenced participants, respectively, were included in these subgroups.

The CDR3 regions of human TCRbeta chains were analyzed by immunosequencing. On the authors' methods: Repertoire TCRs were checked for matches against a reference library of SARS-CoV-2-specific TCRs that had been generated using the MIRA antigen-specificity platform. Breadth was defined as the fraction of unique TCRs that were SARS-CoV-2-associated, and depth was defined as the fraction of total T cells that were SARS-CoV-2-associated. Using the MIRA data, every spike-specific TCR was mapped to the spike region that the TCR reacted to and assigned to either a CD4 or a CD8 class. Log10-transformed breadth and depth values were compared by one-way ANOVA with Sidak's multiple comparisons tests. As stored in TCRdb, this immuneACCESS dataset retains in-frame rearrangements with V and J assigned. A fraction of the clones does not appear; measured against another copy, unresolved V genes explain less than half of the discrepancy, and the remainder lacks a known reason. V, J and clone size reflect that table, while D and trimming were determined from the DNA. The sample table shows fewer than 90,000 clones, and under 95% are seen once. In total, the top ten clones hold under 14% of the sample.

The meaning of the sample's time point label: about 28 days (+/-7) after the second vaccine dose. AZD1222 recipients given second doses at about 4 weeks or at about 12 weeks were pooled, since spike-specific TCR depth and breadth were not found to differ between the two schedules. Vaccinee samples were obtained from the UK trials COV001 and COV002, which included a single-blind randomized controlled phase 2/3 trial of AZD1222 (ChAdOx1 nCoV-19) in healthy adults. Trial participant PBMC samples were collected at day 0 and day 28 after the second dose for TCRbeta chain sequencing. A remark on this clone: Its target antigen remains unknown. Per-nucleotide qualities are absent, and no much larger clonotype sits a single base away.

The research as a whole found: Conclusions about previously exposed vaccinees are limited because only six or seven AZD1222 recipients were SARS-CoV-2 seropositive at baseline. Because no samples from the day 14 peak response were available, repertoires could be characterized only after the peak T cell response. Epitopes outside the regions mutated in the B.1.351 and B.1.1.7 variants were reportedly recognized by nearly half of the unique spike-specific TCRs. Participants were mostly white British, with more females than males. The authors suggested clonal diversity may have been underestimated. A significant rise in spike-specific TCR breadth and depth was observed after two AZD1222 doses relative to day 0 and relative to MenACWY recipients. In the small 56-69-year group, the increase in depth fell short of significance, most likely because of low power. CD4 TCRs associated with the vaccine covered the entire spike protein, and the dominant responses were in regions 160-218 and 743-854.

This clonotype originated in an adult who received the AZD1222 COVID-19 vaccine. The source was peripheral blood, collected 28 days after the second AZD1222 dose.

The nucleotide sequence is TGTGCCAGCTCACGGGGGCTAGCGGGAGGGATTCATGAGCAGTTCTTC. Its protein reads: CASSRGLAGGIHEQFF. The chain is assembled from TRBV18 and TRBJ2-1; 12 bases in between match TRBD2. CDR1 is given as KGHSH and CDR2 as LQKENI, both from the germline V gene. The V end gives up 4 bases and the J end 8 bases, leaving 9 bases in the junction not matched to a gene. The CDR3 starts with the cysteine, ends with the phenylalanine, and has 16 residues. Only the CDR3 DNA stays, 48 bases, in frame from base 1.